These 9 T cell receptor beta chains share one sample of origin, sequenced in a study of T cell responses to AZD1222 COVID-19 vaccine (dated by TCRdb to about 2021). The method was the immunoSEQ multiplex PCR assay. Sourced from immuneACCESS, this table was stored by TCRdb with only in-frame sequences that have V and J called. A share of the clones is absent; for the studies checked, an unresolved V gene accounts for under half, and the remainder has no known explanation. The sample includes roughly 130,000 clones, with about 93% observed a single time. The biggest ten clones account for roughly 7% of the sample. The time point label here, explained by the study, means: baseline before first vaccination. The specimen comprised peripheral blood, sampled on day 0 of AZD1222 vaccination. These receptor sequences come from an adult in good health.

In its sample, this clone was seen once. This sequence joins TRBV6-6 and TRBJ2-1, with 8 positions matching TRBD1. The V gene's germline CDR1 is MNHNY and CDR2 SVGAGI (reference sequence). The CDR3 sequence is 14 residues long. Losses at the gene ends were 7 bases for V and 8 bases for J; bases not matched to a gene: 10. CDR3 nucleotide sequence: TGTGCCAGCAAAAAGGAGACAGGGGATGATGAGCAGTTCTTC. Encoded protein: CASKKETGDDEQFF.

The chain recombines TRBV7-9 with TRBJ2-5; TRBD2 aligns across 10 bases. This CDR3 comprises 17 residues. Germline-derived CDR1 and CDR2 are SEHNR and FQNEAQ (reference sequence). The V and J ends lost 1 base and 3 bases, in that order; junction bases with no gene match: 8. The CDR3 DNA reads TGTGCCAGCAGCTTAGTCGGTAGCGGGAGGTTGGAAGAGACCCAGTACTTC. It encodes CASSLVGSGRLEETQYF.

This chain connects TRBV4-3 to TRBJ1-1; D is perhaps TRBD1 (5 bases). The germline gives CDR1 LGHNA, CDR2 YSLEER. V was shortened by 2 bases and J by 0 bases, with 10 bases between the two germline ends. This CDR3 spans 15 amino acids. CDR3 nucleotide sequence: TGCGCCAGCAGCCAAAATTGGGGCATGAACACTGAAGCTTTCTTT. Protein product: CASSQNWGMNTEAFF.

The chain couples TRBV12-5 to TRBJ1-2; no clear D. The CDR3 covers 12 residues. Trimming removed 5 bases from V and 8 bases from J, with 12 bases in between. Germline values: CDR1 LGHNT, CDR2 FRNRAP. The CDR3 is CASGPGVGGYTF. The CDR3 DNA sequence: TGTGCTAGTGGTCCGGGCGTAGGCGGCTACACCTTC.

The chain combines TRBV7-9 with TRBJ1-4; TRBD1 matches 7 bases. CDR3 length: 15 residues. CDR1 SEHNR and CDR2 FQNEAQ come from the germline V gene (reference sequence). Unmatched junction bases numbered 4, after V lost 2 bases and J lost 4 bases. Here the CDR3 reads CASSLSGTVNEKLFF. CDR3 DNA sequence: TGTGCCAGCAGCTTATCCGGGACAGTTAATGAAAAACTGTTTTTT. Full variable domain (missing parts from reference TRBV7-9 and TRBJ1-4): DTGVSQNPRHKITKRGQNVTFRCDPISEHNRLYWYRQTLGQGPEFLTYFQNEAQLEKSRLLSDRFSAERPKGSFSTLEIQRTEQGDSAMYLCASSLSGTVNEKLFFGSGTQLSVL.

This rearrangement joins TRBV9 to TRBJ2-4; unclear D gene. CDR3 length equals 15 residues. V was pared by 0 bases and J by 5 bases, with 12 bases between. Germline V gene sequence: CDR1 SGDLS, CDR2 YYNGEE. In nucleotides, the CDR3 is TGTGCCAGCAGCGTAGAGGACCTCAACGAAAACATTCAGTACTTC. Amino acids: CASSVEDLNENIQYF. The full variable domain, completed using reference TRBV9 and TRBJ2-4, is DSGVTQTPKHLITATGQRVTLRCSPRSGDLSVYWYQQSLDQGLQFLIQYYNGEERAKGNILERFSAQQFPDLHSELNLSSLELGDSALYFCASSVEDLNENIQYFGAGTRLSVL.

The V call is TRBV9, the J call TRBJ2-3; D gene unclear. There are 16 residues in the CDR3. Germline loops: CDR1 SGDLS, CDR2 YYNGEE. V lost 0 bases and J lost 0, with 11 bases in between. CDR3 sequence reads: CASSVATAISTDTQYF. CDR3 nucleotide sequence: TGTGCCAGCAGCGTAGCTACCGCCATTAGCACAGATACGCAGTATTTT.

The chain recombines TRBV4-2 with TRBJ2-5, with 13 bases lining up with TRBD2. CDR1 is LGHNA and CDR2 is YNFKEQ in the germline V gene. With V trimmed by 4 bases and J by 2 bases, 4 bases remained unmatched. The CDR3 covers 16 residues. The CDR3 is CASSPTLAGGQETQYF. The DNA for the CDR3 is TGTGCCAGCAGCCCTACACTAGCGGGAGGGCAAGAGACCCAGTACTTC.

V usage is TRBV19 and J usage is TRBJ2-2; D is perhaps TRBD1 (5 bases). The CDR3 loop spans 13 amino acids. Germline CDR1 LNHDA, CDR2 SQIVND (reference sequence). The V end was cut by 6 bases, the J end by 0 bases, with 5 bases between. The CDR3 DNA is TGTGCCAGTAGGACAGCGAACACCGGGGAGCTGTTTTTT. Protein sequence: CASRTANTGELFF.